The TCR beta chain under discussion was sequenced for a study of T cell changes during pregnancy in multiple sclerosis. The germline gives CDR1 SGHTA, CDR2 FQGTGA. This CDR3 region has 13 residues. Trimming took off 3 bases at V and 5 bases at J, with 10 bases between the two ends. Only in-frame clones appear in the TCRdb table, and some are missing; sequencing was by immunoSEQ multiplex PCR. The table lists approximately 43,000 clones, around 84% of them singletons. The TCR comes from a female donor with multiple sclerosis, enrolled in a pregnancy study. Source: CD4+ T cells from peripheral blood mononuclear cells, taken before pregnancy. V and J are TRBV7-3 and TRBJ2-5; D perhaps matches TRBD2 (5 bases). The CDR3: CASSFGGRETQYF. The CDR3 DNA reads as TGTGCCAGCAGCTTTGGAGGAAGGGAGACCCAGTACTTC.